Included here is one T cell receptor beta chain sequence, with context. Sequencing was performed with immunoSEQ multiplex PCR; in TCRdb, only in-frame clones are kept and a portion is missing. The repertoire holds 20,000 to 25,000 clones, with less than 90% as singletons. The sample belongs to a study of T cell changes during pregnancy in multiple sclerosis. The sequenced sample was CD8+ T cells from peripheral blood mononuclear cells, obtained after pregnancy. The clonotype originates from a female donor with multiple sclerosis, enrolled in a pregnancy study.

CDR3 coding DNA: TGTGCCAGCAGTTCCGACAGGGGGCACGGCTACACCTTC. Its protein product is CASSSDRGHGYTF. The chain couples TRBV6-5 to TRBJ1-2, with 10 bases fitting TRBD1. The germline gives CDR1 MNHEY, CDR2 SVGAGI. The CDR3 sequence is 13 residues long. V lost 4 bases and J lost 8; bases outside the gene matches: 4.